What follows are 8 T cell receptor beta chains derived from one specimen sequenced in a study of blood T cell repertoires in COVID-19. Produced via immunoSEQ multiplex PCR; TCRdb's table is partial and in-frame only. Of 200,000 or so clones listed, 60% to 85% are singletons. Source material: peripheral blood. The receptors stem from a man aged 55-75 years with active or convalescent COVID-19.

V is TRBV18 and J is TRBJ1-2, with TRBD1 matching 9 bases. V was pared by 2 bases and J by 5 bases, with 0 bases of the junction left unmatched. There are 13 residues in the CDR3. From germline, CDR1 is KGHSH and CDR2 LQKENI. The CDR3 bases are TGTGCCAGCTCACCAGACAGGGGGTATGGCTACACCTTC. Translated: CASSPDRGYGYTF.

The rearrangement links TRBV3-1 (or the pseudogene TRBV3-2) to TRBJ1-4, with a possible D match to TRBD1 (5 bases). CDR1 is LGHDT, CDR2 YNNKEL, per germline (reference sequence). The CDR3 is made up of 14 amino acids. Trimming left V 5 bases short and J 7 bases short, with 14 bases between. The CDR3 is CASSGRGFREKLFF. CDR3 coding DNA: TGTGCCAGCAGCGGGCGGGGCTTTCGTGAAAAACTGTTTTTT.

This clone was observed many times. This chain uses TRBV5-4 with TRBJ2-7; 8 bases are shared with TRBD2. The CDR3 consists of 14 residues. Unmatched junction bases numbered 13, after V lost 7 bases and J lost 7 bases. Germline V lookup: CDR1 SGHNT, CDR2 YYREEE (reference sequence). The CDR3 DNA is TGTGCCAGCGCCGACTCCAGCGGGAGTGGGGAGCAGTACTTC. Protein product: CASADSSGSGEQYF.

The V gene is TRBV20-1, the J gene TRBJ1-5; a possible D gene is TRBD1 (5 bases). The CDR3 runs 15 residues. Deletions cut 3 bases from V and 1 base from J, with 13 bases between. Germline V gene lookup returns CDR1 DFQATT and CDR2 SNEGSKA (reference sequence). Written as DNA, the CDR3 is TGCAGTGCTAGTCGGACATTAGGGAGCAATCAGCCCCAGCATTTT. This codes for CSASRTLGSNQPQHF.

This clone occurred a few times. The V and J genes are TRBV2 and TRBJ1-2; unclear D gene. V shed 6 bases and J shed 8 bases, with 13 bases lying between them. CDR1 SNHLY and CDR2 FYNNEI come from the germline V gene. This CDR3 is built from 12 residues. The CDR3 spells CASRPDIQGYTF. CDR3 sequence (DNA): TGTGCCAGCAGGCCTGACATTCAGGGCTACACCTTC.

This clone was recorded once. This chain links TRBV5-1 with TRBJ2-2; TRBD2 agrees at 14 bases. Germline values: CDR1 SGHRS, CDR2 YFSETQ. The trim removed 4 bases at V and 6 bases at J, leaving 5 bases unmatched. The CDR3 totals 16 residues. The chain's CDR3 is CASSPGLAGGAGELFF. CDR3 bases: TGCGCCAGCAGCCCAGGACTAGCGGGAGGCGCCGGGGAGCTGTTTTTT.

The V gene is TRBV14, the J gene TRBJ2-7, with D tentatively TRBD1 (5 bases). The CDR3 has 14 residues. Germline CDR1 SGHDN, CDR2 FVKESK. Trimming stripped 4 bases from V and 3 bases from J, with 13 bases between. The CDR3 coding sequence is TGTGCCAGCAGCCTCAGTGGGGCCGGCTACGAGCAGTACTTC. Protein sequence: CASSLSGAGYEQYF.

This clone was detected a few times. CDR3 DNA sequence: TGTGCCAGCAGCTCTGCCCCTCAAACTAGCGGGACGACGACCGGGGAGCTGTTTTTT. Protein product: CASSSAPQTSGTTTGELFF. The chain is built from TRBV5-5 and TRBJ2-2; 10 nucleotides agree with TRBD2. Trimming cost V 3 bases and J 5 bases; bases outside gene matches: 16. The CDR3 is 19 residues long. Germline V CDR1 and CDR2: SGHKS, YYEKEE (reference sequence).